The 25 T cell receptor beta chains in this list originate from one sample, sequenced in a study of T cell repertoires in cytomegalovirus infection. TCRdb re-called the reads through MiXCR, storing one row per CDR3 protein. The sample has 450,000 to 600,000 distinct CDR3 sequences; approximately 10% are singletons. The sample taken for sequencing was PBMCs. The receptors were gathered from a human donor in good health (CMV status not recorded). Some clones in this sample may be carry-over from other donors' samples.

The rearrangement joins TRBV20-1 to TRBJ2-3; 11 bases match TRBD2. The CDR3 loop spans 16 amino acids. The V gene's germline CDR1 is DFQATT and CDR2 SNEGSKA (reference sequence). V lost 6 bases and J lost 3; bases outside the gene matches: 11. The CDR3 coding sequence is TGCAGTGCCCGAACCGGGACTAGCGGACAGACAGATACGCAGTATTTT. Amino acid sequence: CSARTGTSGQTDTQYF.

This clonotype was seen at least ten times. The V call is TRBV12-3 or TRBV12-4, the J call TRBJ1-2, with D possibly TRBD1 on 6 matching bases. Trimming took off 5 bases at V and 5 bases at J, with 12 bases between the two ends. This CDR3 is 13 amino acids long. Here the CDR3 reads CASSRRQGYGYTF. CDR3 bases: TGTGCCAGCAGTCGGAGGCAGGGGTATGGCTACACCTTC.

This clonotype was seen ten or more times. V usage is TRBV7-6 and J usage is TRBJ2-7; a possible D gene is TRBD1 (6 bases). The CDR3 is 13 amino acids. Per germline, CDR1 SGHVS and CDR2 FNYEAQ. The V gene lost 7 bases and the J gene lost 3 bases, with 13 bases spanning the gap. CDR3 DNA sequence: TGTGCCAGCAAAGAGGGGGATGGCTACGAGCAGTACTTC. This encodes CASKEGDGYEQYF. Full variable domain (rest looked up from reference TRBV7-6 and TRBJ2-7): GAGVSQSPRYKVTKRGQDVALRCDPISGHVSLYWYRQALGQGPEFLTYFNYEAQQDKSGLPNDRFSAERPEGSISTLTIQRTEQRDSAMYRCASKEGDGYEQYFGPGTRLTVT.

This clonotype has at least ten counts. The V call is TRBV5-4, the J call TRBJ2-1; 16 nucleotides match TRBD2. The CDR3 spans 16 residues. Germline trimming cut 4 bases from V and 13 bases from J; bases unmatched to any gene: 11. Germline lookup yields CDR1 SGHNT and CDR2 YYREEE (reference sequence). The CDR3 sequence is CASSQGTSGRAGGQFF. CDR3 DNA sequence: TGTGCCAGCAGCCAAGGGACTAGCGGGAGGGCTGGGGGACAGTTCTTC.

This clonotype was counted at least ten times. The chain uses TRBV4-2 and TRBJ2-7; TRBD1 might be the D (6 bases). Trimming took off 0 bases at V and 6 bases at J, with 27 bases between the two ends. CDR3 length: 19 residues. In germline, CDR1 is LGHNA, CDR2 YNFKEQ. Here the CDR3 reads CASSQEKRKGLRGAGEQYF. CDR3 DNA: TGTGCCAGCAGCCAAGAGAAGCGAAAGGGGCTCAGGGGTGCGGGCGAGCAGTACTTC.

With respect to this clonotype: This may stem from a read error, because a much larger clone lies one nucleotide away. V and J are TRBV7-3 and TRBJ1-5; 7 positions match TRBD1. The CDR3 runs 13 residues. Germline V gene lookup returns CDR1 SGHTA and CDR2 FQGTGA. The CDR3 spells CASSLKLGQPQRF. CDR3 in DNA: TGTGCCAGCAGCTTAAAGCTGGGACAGCCCCAGCGTTTT.

At least ten counts were recorded for this clonotype. V gene TRBV20-1 combines with J gene TRBJ1-2; no definite D call. The ends were cut back, 3 bases at V and 5 bases at J, with 13 bases in the middle. The CDR3 consists of 13 residues. Germline lookup yields CDR1 DFQATT and CDR2 SNEGSKA (reference sequence). CDR3 coding DNA: TGCAGTGCTAGGGGAGGGAATACATATGGCTACACCTTC. It yields the protein CSARGGNTYGYTF.

This clonotype was picked up many times. The chain has TRBV2 and TRBJ2-7; no definite D call. The CDR3 sequence is 13 residues long. From germline, CDR1 is SNHLY and CDR2 FYNNEI. V lost 6 bases and J lost 2, with 11 bases in between. CDR3 loop: CASRESLPYEQYF. The CDR3 nucleotides read TGTGCCAGCAGGGAGAGTCTGCCCTACGAGCAGTACTTC.

The CDR3 sequence is CASSATGTGFGNTIYF. In DNA form, the CDR3 reads TGTGCCAGCAGTGCCACCGGGACAGGGTTTGGAAACACCATATATTTT. This sequence joins TRBV28 and TRBJ1-3, with TRBD1 identical over 9 bases. Looked up from germline, CDR1 is MDHEN and CDR2 is SYDVKM. This CDR3 has 16 amino acids. Trimming took 5 bases from V and 3 from J; bases not matched to a gene: 8.

This clonotype was seen a few times. This chain joins TRBV6-2 or TRBV6-3 and TRBJ2-3, with 14 positions matching TRBD2. V dropped 6 bases and J dropped 2; count of bases not matched to a gene: 4. The CDR3 has 16 amino acids. CDR1 is MNHEY and CDR2 is SVGEGT in the germline V gene. This chain's CDR3 is CASRGTSGRPTDTQYF. Here the CDR3 DNA reads TGTGCCAGCAGGGGGACTAGCGGGAGACCCACAGATACGCAGTATTTT.

This clonotype was seen repeatedly, ten times or more. V and J are TRBV7-2 and TRBJ2-3; D is uncertain. Germline CDR1 is SGHTA and CDR2 is FQGNSA. The germline V and J ends were trimmed by 7 bases and 4 bases, with 9 bases remaining between them. The CDR3 length is 12 residues. CDR3 region: CASTRVPDTQYF. The DNA for the CDR3 is TGTGCCAGCACCCGGGTTCCAGATACGCAGTATTTT.

In this sample, this clonotype turned up many times. The chain employs TRBV7-3 and TRBJ2-7; 8 bases fit TRBD2. With V trimmed by 3 bases and J by 3 bases, 7 bases remained unmatched. The CDR3 sequence is 15 residues long. Looked up from germline, CDR1 is SGHTA and CDR2 is FQGTGA. The CDR3 coding sequence is TGTGCCAGCAGCTTCCGTAGCGGGACCTTCTACGAGCAGTACTTC. This codes for CASSFRSGTFYEQYF.

J is TRBJ1-2 and V is TRBV9; no definite D call. Germline CDR1 SGDLS, CDR2 YYNGEE. The CDR3 is 13 residues long. Trimming shortened V by 4 bases and J by 4 bases, and 11 bases separated the two germline ends. The CDR3 region has the DNA TGTGCCAGCAGCCATGACTCGTTCTATGGCTACACCTTC. The encoded protein is CASSHDSFYGYTF.

The rearrangement links TRBV5-6 to TRBJ2-7; D is unresolved. The CDR3 contains 13 residues. The germline V and J ends were trimmed by 0 bases and 5 bases, with 9 bases remaining between them. From germline, CDR1 is SGHDT and CDR2 YYEEEE. CDR3 loop: CASSLDSSDEQYF. Here the CDR3 DNA reads TGTGCCAGCAGCTTGGATAGCTCAGACGAGCAGTACTTC.

Many counts were recorded for this clonotype. The chain couples TRBV7-2 to TRBJ2-6; D uncertain. V was trimmed by 4 bases and J by 2 bases, leaving 6 bases between them. Per germline, CDR1 SGHTA and CDR2 FQGNSA. This CDR3 is 14 amino acids long. The CDR3 is CASSSRTGANVLTF. The CDR3 coding sequence is TGTGCCAGCAGCTCTAGGACTGGGGCCAACGTCCTGACTTTC.

This clonotype has at least ten counts. This chain connects TRBV27 to TRBJ2-2; 14 bases are a match to TRBD2. Germline loops: CDR1 MNHEY, CDR2 SMNVEV (reference sequence). The CDR3 length is 20 residues. The J segment lost 7 bases and the V segment lost 8 bases, leaving 21 bases of the junction unmatched. CDR3 sequence reads: CASLVPGSGLAGENGGELFF. The CDR3 nucleotides read TGTGCCAGCTTAGTTCCTGGGTCGGGACTAGCGGGAGAGAACGGCGGGGAGCTGTTTTTT.

About this clonotype itself: Relative to the germline gene, one junction end is altered; a read error may explain this. The chain employs TRBV7-2 and TRBJ2-6; perhaps TRBD1 as D (5 bases). This CDR3 has 15 residues. Germline V gene lookup returns CDR1 SGHTA and CDR2 FQGNSA. In DNA form, the CDR3 reads TGTGCCAGCAGCTTAGACGTGTATGGGGCCAACGTCTTGACTTTC. Protein product: CASSLDVYGANVLTF. The full variable domain, in which reference TRBV7-2 and TRBJ2-6 provide the parts outside the CDR3, is GAGVSQSPSNKVTEKGKDVELRCDPISGHTALYWYRQSLGQGLEFLIYFQGNSAPDKSGLPSDRFSAERTGGSVSTLTIQRTQQEDSAVYLCASSLDVYGANVLTFGAGSRLTVL.

This clonotype was observed a single time. This chain uses TRBV20-1 with TRBJ1-1; possible D gene TRBD1, 5 bases. Germline CDR1 is DFQATT and CDR2 is SNEGSKA (reference sequence). Trimming took 7 bases from V and 8 from J, leaving 14 bases between them. This CDR3 has 11 residues. The CDR3 DNA reads as TGCAGTGTGGGGGGTGTAATAGAAGCTTTCTTT. Its protein product is CSVGGVIEAFF.

The rearrangement joins TRBV5-1 to TRBJ2-1; D unclear. In germline, CDR1 is SGHRS, CDR2 YFSETQ. Trimming took off 0 bases at V and 6 bases at J, with 7 bases between the two ends. The CDR3 is made up of 13 amino acids. CDR3 residues: CASSLAGPNEQFF. As DNA, the CDR3 is TGCGCCAGCAGCTTGGCGGGCCCCAATGAGCAGTTCTTC.

V is TRBV5-4 and J is TRBJ2-7; perhaps TRBD1 as D (6 bases). Trimming stripped 3 bases from V and 3 bases from J, with 19 bases between. The CDR3 loop spans 16 amino acids. CDR1 is SGHNT and CDR2 is YYREEE in the germline V gene (reference sequence). In DNA form, the CDR3 reads TGTGCCAGCAGCTCTTCCGAGGACAGAACGTTCTACGAGCAGTACTTC. It codes for CASSSSEDRTFYEQYF.

V is TRBV5-1 and J is TRBJ1-4, with a possible D match to TRBD1 (6 bases). With 4 bases removed from V and 0 bases from J, the gap between germline ends came to 19 bases. The CDR3 is 18 amino acids. Germline values: CDR1 SGHRS, CDR2 YFSETQ. CDR3 protein: CASSLVGGRGATNEKLFF. The CDR3 DNA reads TGCGCCAGCAGCCTGGTTGGGGGCCGCGGGGCAACTAATGAAAAACTGTTTTTT.

This clonotype has at least ten counts. The V call is TRBV6-5, the J call TRBJ1-5; D gene ambiguous. Between the trimmed V and J ends, which lost 9 bases and 1 base, there was a span of 7 bases. CDR3 length: 12 residues. CDR1 MNHEY and CDR2 SVGAGI come from the germline V gene. The CDR3 coding sequence is TGTGCCAGTGGAGGGAGCAATCAGCCCCAGCATTTT. It specifies CASGGSNQPQHF.

This clonotype was recorded many times. The chain carries TRBV24-1 and TRBJ1-1; perhaps TRBD1 as D (5 bases). Germline loops: CDR1 KGHDR, CDR2 SFDVKD. The CDR3 is 15 amino acids. V was shortened by 7 bases and J by 0 bases, with 14 bases between the two germline ends. The CDR3 DNA sequence: TGTGCCACCAGGACCTTGACAGTCATGAACACTGAAGCTTTCTTT. It encodes CATRTLTVMNTEAFF.

V is TRBV15 and J is TRBJ1-2; possible D gene TRBD1, 6 bases. Deletions cut 0 bases from V and 7 bases from J, with 18 bases between. Germline values: CDR1 LNHNV, CDR2 YYDKDF (reference sequence). This CDR3 is 16 amino acids long. Written as DNA, the CDR3 is TGTGCCACCAGCAGAGATCTGACGGGGGCGTCTTCTGGCTACACCTTC. Translated, it gives CATSRDLTGASSGYTF.

This clonotype has only one observation. The chain uses TRBV28 and TRBJ2-3; TRBD2 might be the D (6 bases). Per the germline V gene, CDR1 is MDHEN and CDR2 is SYDVKM. CDR3 length: 15 residues. V lost 5 bases and J lost 5, with 17 bases in between. CDR3 in DNA: TGTGCCAGCAGTGACCTATTCGGGAGCGTAGATACGCAGTATTTT. Translation: CASSDLFGSVDTQYF. Variable domain in full (rest from reference TRBV28 and TRBJ2-3): DVKVTQSSRYLVKRTGEKVFLECVQDMDHENMFWYRQDPGLGLRLIYFSYDVKMKEKGDIPEGYSVSREKKERFSLILESASTNQTSMYLCASSDLFGSVDTQYFGPGTRLTVL.